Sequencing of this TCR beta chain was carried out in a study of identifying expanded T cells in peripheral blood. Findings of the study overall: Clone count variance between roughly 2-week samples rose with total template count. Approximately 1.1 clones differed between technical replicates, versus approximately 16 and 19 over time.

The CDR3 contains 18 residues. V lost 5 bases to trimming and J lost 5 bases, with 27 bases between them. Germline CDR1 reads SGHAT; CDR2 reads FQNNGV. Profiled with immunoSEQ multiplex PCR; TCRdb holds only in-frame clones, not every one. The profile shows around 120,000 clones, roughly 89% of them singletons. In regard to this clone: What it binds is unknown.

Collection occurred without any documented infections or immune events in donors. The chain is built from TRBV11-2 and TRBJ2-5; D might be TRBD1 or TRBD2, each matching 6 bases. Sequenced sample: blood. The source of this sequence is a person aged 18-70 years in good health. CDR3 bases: TGTGCCAGCAGCACGAACCACCTACCGGGACCGGGGGCGGAGACCCAGTACTTC. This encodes CASSTNHLPGPGAETQYF.